This TCR beta chain was recovered during a study of blood T cell repertoires in COVID-19 (dated by TCRdb to the early 2020s). With regard to the full study: Samples from collaborators originated in the United States, Italy and Spain and spanned both the acute and convalescent phases of COVID-19. Subjects who had been exposed to COVID-19, were actively infected with it, or had recovered from it provided the deeply sampled blood TCRbeta repertoires that made up the dataset. The prospective study material was composed of cDNA or gDNA derived from T cells, B-cell-depleted T cells, or PBMCs. The repertoires were made available in a free public database intended to serve as a resource for research on the immune response to SARS-CoV-2. Samples came from the ongoing ImmuneRACE study (first 160 participants) plus 1,254 subjects from 6 global collaborators. Sample metadata almost always included a de-identified subject ID, COVID-19 status, age in years and sex. Where available, HLA class I and class II types were taken from metadata supplied by the sample provider and were not determined by assay-based typing. Findings and caveats that apply to the study as a whole: Clinical and demographic metadata were provided uncurated, with the amount varying by source and participant.

With respect to this clone: It lacks a known antigen. Base qualities are not recorded, but no much larger clone differs from it by a single base.

At one collaborating source in Seattle, patients were enrolled during active infection and were followed longitudinally through the course of disease. Whole blood was collected in K2EDTA tubes by collaborating institutions according to the institutions' own protocols. For TCRbeta analysis, collaborator samples were shipped as frozen whole blood, as isolated PBMCs, or as DNA extracted from either sample type. Via the germline V gene, CDR1 is SGHAT and CDR2 FQNNGV. Inclusive of the bounding cysteine and phenylalanine, the CDR3 is 13 residues long. Only CDR3 DNA is held: 39 bases, read in frame from base 1. The V end gives up 6 bases and the J end 4 bases, leaving 2 bases in the junction not matched to a gene. The immunoSEQ Assay, a bias-controlled multiplex PCR, was used to amplify TCRbeta CDR3 regions from genomic DNA. The authors processed their data as follows. The number of nucleated cells in each sample was estimated by amplification of reference gene primers within the assay. Sequence reads were collapsed and filtered to measure the absolute abundance of every unique TCRbeta CDR3 rearrangement. Productive Simpson clonality was computed per sample as the square root of Simpson's diversity index over productive rearrangements. This is the immuneACCESS table as TCRdb keeps it, with only in-frame sequences that have V and J called. A part of the clones is gone; compared with another copy, unresolved V genes explain less than half, and the rest is unexplained. V and J calls and clone size follow that table, whereas D and trimming were derived from the DNA. In this sample the table shows over 450,000 clones, around 90% of which occur a single time. The biggest ten clones account for around 7.8% of the sample.

This clonotype was sampled from a woman in her fifties or sixties with COVID-19, enrolled during active disease. Recombination joined TRBV11-2 with TRBJ1-1; TRBD1 aligns with 10 central bases. The specimen sequenced was peripheral blood. The CDR3 region reads CASRWDRGTEAFF. The sequence in DNA is TGTGCCAGCAGGTGGGACAGGGGCACTGAAGCTTTCTTT.